This is a list of T cell receptor beta chains from one sample in a study of T cells in tumors after PD-1 blockade. TCRdb keeps only in-frame clones here, not all; method: immunoSEQ multiplex PCR. The table has tens of thousands of clones, 81% seen once. Source: PBMCs, taken before anti-PD-1 treatment. The origin of the receptors is a human donor with basal cell carcinoma. CDR3s include the opening cysteine and the closing phenylalanine or tryptophan. D genes are given only for firm matches. Clone size, where shown, is once, few, many, or a class for clones that have expanded.

>NA|TRBJ1-2|NA|TRBV18
CASSPGENYGYTF
TGTGCCAGCTCACCAGGAGAAAACTATGGCTACACCTTC
>NA|TRBJ2-2|NA|TRBV7-2
CASSLVVNTGELFF
TGTGCCAGCAGCTTAGTGGTCAACACCGGGGAGCTGTTTTTT
>TRBD1|TRBJ1-4|few|TRBV4-1
CASSQGQGAGFANEKLFF
TGCGCCAGCAGCCAGGGACAGGGGGCGGGTTTCGCCAACGAAAAACTGTTTTTT
>NA|TRBJ1-1|NA|TRBV6-5
CASSYGQPNTEAFF
TGTGCCAGCAGTTACGGACAGCCGAACACTGAAGCTTTCTTT
>TRBD1|TRBJ2-7|NA|TRBV24-1
CATSDFRTGSVGEQYF
TGTGCCACCAGTGATTTCCGGACAGGGTCGGTGGGGGAGCAGTACTTC
>NA|TRBJ1-2|once|TRBV20-1
CSALSYGYTF
TGCAGTGCCTTGAGCTATGGCTACACCTTC
>NA|TRBJ2-7|once|TRBV19
CASMDRELQYF
TGTGCCAGTATGGACCGCGAGCTGCAGTACTTC
>NA|TRBJ2-6|once|TRBV27
CASSLVAGANVLTF
TGTGCCAGCAGTTTAGTAGCTGGGGCCAACGTCCTGACTTTC
>TRBD1|TRBJ1-4|few|TRBV7-9
CASSATQGGNEKLFF
TGTGCCAGCAGCGCTACACAGGGGGGTAATGAAAAACTGTTTTTT
>NA|TRBJ2-3|once|TRBV7-8
CASSPLQRSSTDTQYF
TGTGCCAGCAGCCCTCTCCAGAGATCTAGCACAGATACGCAGTATTTT
>NA|TRBJ1-4|NA|TRBV7-2
CASSLGGAREKLFF
TGTGCCAGCAGCTTAGGGGGGGCTCGGGAAAAACTGTTTTTT
>NA|TRBJ1-1|NA|TRBV7-6
CASSLGQGSDTEAFF
TGTGCCAGCAGCTTAGGGCAGGGCTCTGACACTGAAGCTTTCTTT
>NA|TRBJ1-1|NA|TRBV5-6
CASSSDSRRGEAFF
TGTGCCAGCAGCTCCGACTCCCGGAGAGGGGAAGCTTTCTTT
>NA|TRBJ1-5|once|TRBV25-1
CARRYSNQPQHF
TGTGCCAGACGTTATAGCAATCAGCCCCAGCATTTT
>NA|TRBJ2-7|once|TRBV3-1/TRBV3-2
CASSQHESSYEQYF
TGTGCCAGCAGCCAACACGAGTCCTCCTACGAGCAGTACTTC
>TRBD1|TRBJ1-3|NA|TRBV6-5
CASSYPTGFGNTIYF
TGTGCCAGCAGTTACCCGACAGGGTTCGGAAACACCATATATTTT
>TRBD1|TRBJ1-6|NA|TRBV5-4
CASSKTADRVDSPLHF
TGTGCCAGCAGCAAAACCGCGGACAGGGTGGACTCACCCCTCCACTTT
>NA|TRBJ1-5|NA|TRBV27
CASSLEGGQPQHF
TGTGCCAGCAGTTTGGAGGGTGGGCAGCCCCAGCATTTT
>NA|TRBJ2-1|NA|TRBV5-1
CASSVDISYNEQFF
TGCGCCAGCAGCGTCGACATCTCCTACAATGAGCAGTTCTTC
>NA|TRBJ1-3|NA|TRBV21-1
CASSTEVSSNYHGLLRGNTIYF
TGTGCCAGCAGCACCGAAGTCAGCTCTAATTACCATGGACTGCTCAGGGGAAACACCATATATTTT
>NA|TRBJ2-3|NA|TRBV6-2/TRBV6-3
CASSRPLGSSTDTQYF
TGTGCCAGCAGTCGCCCCTTAGGCAGTAGCACAGATACGCAGTATTTT
>TRBD1|TRBJ1-1|NA|TRBV6-5
CASSSLRDRDTEAFF
TGTGCCAGCAGTTCCCTCCGGGACAGAGACACTGAAGCTTTCTTT
>NA|TRBJ2-3|NA|TRBV5-6
CASSSDEPYTDTQYF
TGTGCCAGCAGCTCAGACGAGCCTTACACAGATACGCAGTATTTT
>NA|TRBJ1-5|NA|TRBV7-9
CASSTGYGHQPQHF
TGTGCCAGCAGCACAGGGTACGGCCATCAGCCCCAGCATTTT
>NA|TRBJ2-3|few|TRBV6-4
CASSEEGTDTQYF
TGTGCCAGCAGTGAAGAGGGCACAGATACGCAGTATTTT
>NA|TRBJ2-7|few|TRBV7-9
CASSRGPGREQYF
TGTGCCAGCAGCCGCGGACCGGGAAGAGAGCAGTACTTC
>TRBD2|TRBJ2-1|once|TRBV4-2
CASSQEESVAGGHEQFF
TGTGCCAGCAGCCAAGAAGAGTCGGTAGCGGGGGGGCATGAGCAGTTCTTC
>NA|TRBJ1-5|NA|TRBV6-5
CASSLRAQGPQHF
TGTGCCAGCAGTCTCCGGGCTCAGGGGCCCCAGCATTTT
>NA|TRBJ2-3|NA|TRBV4-2
CASSQERFSGNTQYF
TGTGCCAGCAGCCAAGAGCGGTTTTCAGGGAATACGCAGTATTTT
>NA|TRBJ2-7|few|TRBV5-4
CASTPQDRSYEQYF
TGTGCCAGCACCCCCCAGGACCGATCCTACGAGCAGTACTTC
>TRBD1|TRBJ1-6|once|TRBV6-5
CASGVLRDRDSPLHF
TGTGCCAGCGGAGTGTTGCGGGACAGGGATTCACCCCTCCACTTT
>TRBD2|TRBJ2-1|NA|TRBV27
CASSLRGLTGAYNEQFF
TGTGCCAGCAGTTTAAGGGGACTAACCGGAGCCTACAATGAGCAGTTCTTC
>TRBD1|TRBJ2-1|NA|TRBV6-2/TRBV6-3
CASSNRQGWGNEQFF
TGTGCCAGCAGTAACCGACAGGGCTGGGGCAATGAGCAGTTCTTC
>TRBD2|TRBJ2-1|NA|TRBV11-3
CASSLSGGGNEQFF
TGTGCCAGCAGCTTAAGCGGGGGGGGAAATGAGCAGTTCTTC
>NA|TRBJ1-2|NA|TRBV19
CASSTKQGKPLYGYTF
TGTGCCAGTAGTACAAAACAGGGCAAACCTCTCTATGGCTACACCTTC
>NA|TRBJ2-6|NA|TRBV3-1/TRBV3-2
CASSIRLSGANVLTF
TGTGCCAGCAGCATCAGGCTCTCTGGGGCCAACGTCCTGACTTTC
>NA|TRBJ2-7|NA|TRBV6-2/TRBV6-3
CASSYGTEQYF
TGTGCCAGCAGTTACGGGACGGAGCAGTACTTC
>TRBD1|TRBJ1-1|NA|TRBV6-1
CASSENPGQGATEAFF
TGTGCCAGCAGTGAAAACCCGGGACAGGGGGCCACTGAAGCTTTCTTT
>TRBD1|TRBJ1-2|NA|TRBV5-1
CASSPGQGEGGYTF
TGCGCCAGCAGCCCCGGACAGGGAGAAGGTGGCTACACCTTC
>TRBD2|TRBJ2-2|NA|TRBV9
CASSVAAGAQGFTGELFF
TGTGCCAGCAGCGTAGCAGCGGGGGCACAGGGTTTCACCGGGGAGCTGTTTTTT
>NA|TRBJ1-1|NA|TRBV29-1
CSVELGSGFFTEAFF
TGCAGCGTTGAACTTGGGTCGGGGTTTTTTACTGAAGCTTTCTTT
>NA|TRBJ1-2|NA|TRBV27
CASSDLPSGRGGGYTF
TGTGCCAGCAGTGACCTCCCCTCAGGGCGGGGAGGCGGCTACACCTTC
>NA|TRBJ1-1|once|TRBV5-6
CASSLAGGDTEAFF
TGTGCCAGCAGCTTGGCCGGGGGAGACACTGAAGCTTTCTTT
>NA|TRBJ2-7|NA|TRBV19
CASKETSSYEQYF
TGTGCCAGTAAGGAGACTTCCTCCTACGAGCAGTACTTC
>NA|TRBJ2-6|NA|TRBV2
CASGLYGGANVLTF
TGTGCCAGCGGGCTCTATGGTGGGGCCAACGTCCTGACTTTC